A single sample gave rise to the 21 T cell receptor beta chains below, sequenced in a study of blood T cell repertoires in COVID-19. Clones were sequenced by immunoSEQ multiplex PCR, and TCRdb holds only the in-frame ones, with some missing. Of roughly 350,000 clones in the sample, over 80% were seen once. The sample comprised peripheral blood. Receptors were obtained from a woman aged 45-65 years with COVID-19, enrolled during active disease.

The rearrangement joins TRBV9 to TRBJ2-7, with TRBD2 matching over 8 bases. The CDR3 has 15 residues. V shed 0 bases, J shed 6 bases, and the junction held 8 bases outside the gene matches. CDR1 and CDR2 from the germline V gene are SGDLS and YYNGEE. The CDR3 DNA follows: TGTGCCAGCAGCGTAGTGGCGGGAGGTTCGGTCGAGCAGTACTTC. Protein product: CASSVVAGGSVEQYF. Full variable domain (outside the CDR3, taken from reference TRBV9 and TRBJ2-7): DSGVTQTPKHLITATGQRVTLRCSPRSGDLSVYWYQQSLDQGLQFLIQYYNGEERAKGNILERFSAQQFPDLHSELNLSSLELGDSALYFCASSVVAGGSVEQYFGPGTRLTVT.

The rearrangement joins TRBV10-2 to TRBJ1-1, with unresolved D. The V end lost 1 base, the J end lost 1 base, and 7 bases lay between the germline ends. The CDR3 covers 14 residues. Germline values: CDR1 WSHSY, CDR2 SAAADI. Here the CDR3 DNA reads TGCGCCAGCAGTGAGTACAGTTCGAACACTGAAGCTTTCTTT. Translated: CASSEYSSNTEAFF.

This rearrangement joins TRBV29-1 to TRBJ2-7; no definite D call. The germline V and J ends were trimmed by 4 bases and 3 bases, with 16 bases remaining between them. The CDR3 is made up of 14 amino acids. The V gene's germline CDR1 is SQVTM and CDR2 ANQGSEA. The CDR3: CSVGGRSSNYEQYF. CDR3 sequence (DNA): TGCAGCGTTGGAGGAAGATCTTCTAACTACGAGCAGTACTTC.

Only a few counts were recorded for this clone. The CDR3 sequence is CASSLTGRVNTEAFF. The CDR3 DNA is TGTGCCAGCAGTTTAACAGGGAGGGTGAACACTGAAGCTTTCTTT. The gene calls are TRBV28 and TRBJ1-1; tentative D call: TRBD1 (6 bases). Trimming stripped 2 bases from V and 0 bases from J, with 10 bases between. The CDR3 is 15 residues long. From germline, CDR1 is MDHEN and CDR2 SYDVKM.

DNA of the CDR3: TGTGCCAGCAGCTCATCGAACACCGGGGAGCTGTTTTTT. Protein product: CASSSSNTGELFF. The gene calls are TRBV7-7 and TRBJ2-2; D remains ambiguous. The CDR3 totals 13 residues. CDR1 and CDR2 (germline): SSHAT, FNYEAQ (reference sequence). Trimming removed 4 bases at V and 0 bases at J, with 3 bases between. The whole variable domain, remainder taken from reference TRBV7-7 and TRBJ2-2, is GAGVSQSPRYKVTKRGQDVTLRCDPISSHATLYWYQQALGQGPEFLTYFNYEAQPDKSGLPSDRFSAERPEGSISTLTIQRTEQRDSAMYRCASSSSNTGELFFGEGSRLTVL.

Note on this clone: The junction departs from the called germline gene at one end, perhaps through a read error. The V call is TRBV30, the J call TRBJ2-1, with 9 positions matching TRBD2. The germline gives CDR1 GTSNPN, CDR2 SVGIG (reference sequence). There are 18 residues in the CDR3. CDR3 sequence reads: CAGRGAGGPWEGDNEQFF. The CDR3 bases are TGTGCCGGGAGGGGCGCGGGAGGGCCGTGGGAGGGGGACAATGAGCAGTTCTTC.

This clone was seen more than once but under ten times. The chain employs TRBV6-5 and TRBJ2-7, with a weak D call TRBD2 (6 bases). CDR1 MNHEY and CDR2 SVGAGI come from the germline V gene. The V end lost 2 bases, the J end lost 7 bases, and 21 bases lay between the germline ends. The CDR3 has 16 amino acids. The CDR3 loop reads CASSYRGSGAATEQYF. CDR3 sequence (DNA): TGTGCCAGCAGTTACAGGGGTAGCGGAGCTGCTACGGAGCAGTACTTC.

This rearrangement joins TRBV5-1 to TRBJ2-1, with TRBD2 as a possible D gene (6 bases). The germline gives CDR1 SGHRS, CDR2 YFSETQ. CDR3 length equals 14 residues. V was trimmed by 0 bases and J by 14 bases, leaving 18 bases between them. The chain's CDR3 is CASSLASRGTPEFF. In DNA form, the CDR3 reads TGCGCCAGCAGCTTGGCCTCACGGGGGACCCCGGAGTTCTTC.

V and J are TRBV5-1 and TRBJ1-2; 7 bases are shared with TRBD1. CDR1 is SGHRS and CDR2 is YFSETQ in the germline V gene. The trim removed 5 bases at V and 0 bases at J, leaving 19 bases unmatched. This CDR3 is built from 19 residues. The CDR3, as DNA: TGCGCCAGCAGGTCCTTCACAGGGGAGTTCTCGAACCCTAACTATGGCTACACCTTC. Protein: CASRSFTGEFSNPNYGYTF.

The chain joins TRBV30 to TRBJ2-3; 10 positions agree with TRBD2. CDR3 length: 13 residues. Looked up from germline, CDR1 is GTSNPN and CDR2 is SVGIG (reference sequence). J lost 3 bases, V lost 3 bases, and 0 bases had no gene match. Here the CDR3 DNA reads TGTGCCTGGAGACTAGCGGGAACAGATACGCAGTATTTT. Its translation is CAWRLAGTDTQYF.

The chain combines TRBV20-1 with TRBJ2-2; D not resolved. Germline V lookup: CDR1 DFQATT, CDR2 SNEGSKA (reference sequence). CDR3 length: 13 amino acids. The V and J ends lost 3 bases and 6 bases respectively, with 11 bases between them. The CDR3 nucleotides are TGCAGTGCTAGTGAAGCGCATTCCGGGGAGCTGTTTTTT. It translates to CSASEAHSGELFF.

The chain combines TRBV11-2 with TRBJ2-5, with a possible D match to TRBD1 (5 bases). V lost 5 bases, J lost 0 bases, and 13 bases lay in between. Germline values: CDR1 SGHAT, CDR2 FQNNGV. This CDR3 contains 15 residues. The CDR3: CASSHRSLNQETQYF. In DNA, the CDR3 is TGTGCCAGCAGCCACAGGAGCCTGAACCAAGAGACCCAGTACTTC.

The chain is built from TRBV9 and TRBJ2-3, with a tentative D call TRBD2 (6 bases). With 3 bases removed from V and 0 bases from J, the gap between germline ends came to 14 bases. From germline, CDR1 is SGDLS and CDR2 YYNGEE. The CDR3 loop spans 16 amino acids. As DNA, the CDR3 is TGTGCCAGCAGCGCACAGGACTACGCTAGCACAGATACGCAGTATTTT. This sequence encodes CASSAQDYASTDTQYF.

Only one count was recorded for this clone. The chain links TRBV19 to TRBJ1-4; no reliable D call. The CDR3 runs 15 residues. Germline CDR1 is LNHDA and CDR2 is SQIVND (reference sequence). Trimming left V 4 bases short and J 5 bases short, with 14 bases between. The CDR3 reads CASSSGKAVNEKLFF. The CDR3, as DNA: TGTGCCAGTAGTAGTGGCAAAGCGGTGAATGAAAAACTGTTTTTT. Looking up the rest from reference TRBV19 and TRBJ1-4 gives the full variable domain: DGGITQSPKYLFRKEGQNVTLSCEQNLNHDAMYWYRQDPGQGLRLIYYSQIVNDFQKGDIAEGYSVSREKKESFPLTVTSAQKNPTAFYLCASSSGKAVNEKLFFGSGTQLSVL.

The chain carries TRBV7-8 and TRBJ2-7; D not certain. Looked up from germline, CDR1 is SGHVS and CDR2 is FQNEAQ. Trimming removed 7 bases from V and 9 bases from J, with 19 bases in between. CDR3 length: 13 amino acids. CDR3 DNA sequence: TGTGCCAGCATCTCAGACATACCGTATGGGCAGTACTTC. Protein product: CASISDIPYGQYF.

The V gene is TRBV6-5, the J gene TRBJ1-5, with no clear D. The length of the CDR3 is 13 residues. Germline V gene lookup returns CDR1 MNHEY and CDR2 SVGAGI. V shed 6 bases and J shed 9 bases, with 15 bases lying between them. CDR3 in DNA: TGTGCCAGCAGGCCATTACTGTTTGGGCCCCAGCATTTT. It specifies CASRPLLFGPQHF.

This chain joins TRBV6-5 and TRBJ1-4; TRBD1 agrees at 7 bases. V dropped 5 bases and J dropped 5; count of bases not matched to a gene: 5. The CDR3 is 14 amino acids. CDR1 and CDR2 (germline): MNHEY, SVGAGI. The CDR3 DNA sequence: TGTGCCAGCAGTAGGGGGCTTGAGAATGAAAAACTGTTTTTT. It encodes CASSRGLENEKLFF.

The J gene is TRBJ2-3, the V gene TRBV7-9; TRBD2 matches at 11 bases. Germline assignment: CDR1 SEHNR and CDR2 FQNEAQ (reference sequence). The CDR3 sequence is 19 residues long. The ends lost 3 bases at V and 4 bases at J; junction bases unmatched: 15. As DNA, the CDR3 is TGTGCCAGCAGCTTTTCGCCCGCCGTAGCGGGAGGGCCCGCAGATACGCAGTATTTT. This codes for CASSFSPAVAGGPADTQYF.

The chain couples TRBV9 to TRBJ1-1; D not certain. The CDR3 loop spans 14 amino acids. Deletions cut 7 bases from V and 4 bases from J, with 17 bases between. Looked up from germline, CDR1 is SGDLS and CDR2 is YYNGEE. The CDR3 bases are TGTGCCAGCCGAGACTTAGGGAGAGGCACTGAAGCTTTCTTT. This codes for CASRDLGRGTEAFF.

The V and J genes are TRBV3-1 (or the pseudogene TRBV3-2) and TRBJ1-1, with a possible D match to TRBD1 (5 bases). Germline V gene lookup returns CDR1 LGHDT and CDR2 YNNKEL (reference sequence). V lost 1 base and J 3 bases, leaving 9 bases between the germline ends. The CDR3 has 14 residues. As DNA, the CDR3 is TGTGCCAGCAGCCAAGCGGGGACTGACACTGAAGCTTTCTTT. Its translation: CASSQAGTDTEAFF.

The CDR3 DNA is TGTGCCAGCAGCTTGGGACACAAATATGGCTACACCTTC. It translates to CASSLGHKYGYTF. This chain connects TRBV5-8 to TRBJ1-2; the D is unclear. This CDR3 is 13 amino acids long. Germline V gene data show CDR1 as SGHTS and CDR2 as YDEGEE. V gave up 0 bases and J gave up 5 bases, with 8 bases separating them.